This TCR beta chain originates from a study of blood T cells in healthy people across ages. Study-wide findings and caveats: Because donor CMV status was unknown, expanded clonotype changes were possibly confounded. In older individuals, TCR beta diversity per million T cells was lower, falling roughly linearly with age.

With respect to this clonotype: The antigen remains unidentified.

It was with a sample-barcoded 5' primer and a J-beta primer mix that a second PCR of roughly 7 to 12 cycles was run. TCRdb re-analysed the 5' RACE reads in MiXCR, keeping a single row per CDR3 protein. The data show fewer than 2,000,000 distinct CDR3 sequences, with 35% to 50% seen just once and 23% held by the top ten. Trimming cost V 7 bases and J 4 bases; bases outside gene matches: 7. The CDR3 totals 14 residues. Germline V lookup: CDR1 SQVTM, CDR2 ANQGSEA. This rearrangement joins TRBV29-1 to TRBJ2-5, with TRBD2 matching over 12 bases. The TCR comes from a human donor in good health. Sequenced sample: blood. Here the CDR3 reads CSATLAGGGETQYF. Here the CDR3 DNA reads TGCAGCGCTACACTAGCGGGGGGAGGAGAGACCCAGTACTTC.